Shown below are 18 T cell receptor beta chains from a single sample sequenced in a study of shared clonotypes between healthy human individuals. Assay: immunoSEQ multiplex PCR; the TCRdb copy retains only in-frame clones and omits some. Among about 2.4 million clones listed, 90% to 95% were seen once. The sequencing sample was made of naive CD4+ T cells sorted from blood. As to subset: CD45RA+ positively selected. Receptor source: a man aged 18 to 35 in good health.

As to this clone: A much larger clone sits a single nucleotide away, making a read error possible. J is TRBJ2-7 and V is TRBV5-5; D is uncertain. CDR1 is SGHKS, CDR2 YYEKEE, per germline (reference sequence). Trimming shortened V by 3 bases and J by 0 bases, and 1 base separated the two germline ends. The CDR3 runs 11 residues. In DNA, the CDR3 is TGTGCCAGCAGCTCCTCCTACGAGCAGTACTTC. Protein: CASSSSYEQYF.

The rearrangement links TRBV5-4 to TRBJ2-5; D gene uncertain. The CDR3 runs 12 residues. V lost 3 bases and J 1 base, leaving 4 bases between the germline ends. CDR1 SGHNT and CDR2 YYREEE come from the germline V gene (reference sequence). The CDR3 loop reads CASSWAQETQYF. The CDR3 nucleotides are TGTGCCAGCAGCTGGGCCCAAGAGACCCAGTACTTC. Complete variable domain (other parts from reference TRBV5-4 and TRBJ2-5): ETGVTQSPTHLIKTRGQQVTLRCSSQSGHNTVSWYQQALGQGPQFIFQYYREEENGRGNFPPRFSGLQFPNYSSELNVNALELDDSALYLCASSWAQETQYFGPGTRLLVL.

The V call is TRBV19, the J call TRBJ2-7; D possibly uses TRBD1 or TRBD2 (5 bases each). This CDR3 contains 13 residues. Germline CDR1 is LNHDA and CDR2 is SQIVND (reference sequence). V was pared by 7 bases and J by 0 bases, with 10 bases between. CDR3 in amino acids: CASTRDGSYEQYF. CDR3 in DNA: TGTGCCAGTACCCGGGACGGCTCCTACGAGCAGTACTTC.

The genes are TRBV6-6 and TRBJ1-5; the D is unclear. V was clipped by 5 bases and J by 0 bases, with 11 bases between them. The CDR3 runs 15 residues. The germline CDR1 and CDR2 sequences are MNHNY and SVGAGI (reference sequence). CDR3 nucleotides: TGTGCCAGCAGTGTAACAGTGTATAGCAATCAGCCCCAGCATTTT. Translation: CASSVTVYSNQPQHF.

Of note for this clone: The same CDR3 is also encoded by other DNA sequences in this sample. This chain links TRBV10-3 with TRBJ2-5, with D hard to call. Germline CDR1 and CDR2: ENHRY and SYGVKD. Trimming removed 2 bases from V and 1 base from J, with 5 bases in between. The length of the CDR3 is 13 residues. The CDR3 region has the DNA TGTGCCATCAGTGAGCGGGCCCAAGAGACCCAGTACTTC. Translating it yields CAISERAQETQYF.

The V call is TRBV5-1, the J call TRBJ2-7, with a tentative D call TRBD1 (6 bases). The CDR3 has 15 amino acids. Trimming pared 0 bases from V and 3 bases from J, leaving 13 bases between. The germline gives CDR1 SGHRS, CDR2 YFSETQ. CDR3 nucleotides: TGCGCCAGCAGCTTGGACGGGACACCCAACTACGAGCAGTACTTC. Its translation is CASSLDGTPNYEQYF.

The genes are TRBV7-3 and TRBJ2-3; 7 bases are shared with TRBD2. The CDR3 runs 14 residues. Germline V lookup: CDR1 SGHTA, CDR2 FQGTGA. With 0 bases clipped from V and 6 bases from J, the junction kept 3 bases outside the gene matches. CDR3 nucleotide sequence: TGTGCCAGCAGCTTAACAGGGAGGGCGGATACGCAGTATTTT. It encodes CASSLTGRADTQYF.

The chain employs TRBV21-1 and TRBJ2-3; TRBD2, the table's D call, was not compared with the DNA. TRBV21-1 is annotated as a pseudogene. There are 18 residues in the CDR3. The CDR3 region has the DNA TGTGCCAGCAGCAAAAGGACGAAGAGGGAGTGGCACACAGATACGCAGTATTTT. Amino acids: CASSKRTKREWHTDTQYF.

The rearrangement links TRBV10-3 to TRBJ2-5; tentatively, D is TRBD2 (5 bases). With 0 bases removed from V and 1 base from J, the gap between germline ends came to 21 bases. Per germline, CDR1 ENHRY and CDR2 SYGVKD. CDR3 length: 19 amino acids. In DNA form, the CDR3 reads TGTGCCATCAGTGAGTCGAGGACGGGGAATGTGGGTAGCCAAGAGACCCAGTACTTC. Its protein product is CAISESRTGNVGSQETQYF.

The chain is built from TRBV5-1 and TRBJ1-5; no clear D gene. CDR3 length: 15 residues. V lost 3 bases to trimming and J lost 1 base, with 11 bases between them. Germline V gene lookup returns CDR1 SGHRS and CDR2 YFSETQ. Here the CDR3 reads CASSSGPESNQPQHF. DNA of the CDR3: TGCGCCAGCAGCTCGGGCCCAGAGAGCAATCAGCCCCAGCATTTT.

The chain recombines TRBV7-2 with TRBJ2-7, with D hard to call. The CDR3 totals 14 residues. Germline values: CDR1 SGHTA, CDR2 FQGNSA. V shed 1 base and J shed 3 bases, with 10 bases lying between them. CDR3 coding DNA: TGTGCCAGCAGCTTAGATTTAGCCAACTACGAGCAGTACTTC. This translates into CASSLDLANYEQYF.

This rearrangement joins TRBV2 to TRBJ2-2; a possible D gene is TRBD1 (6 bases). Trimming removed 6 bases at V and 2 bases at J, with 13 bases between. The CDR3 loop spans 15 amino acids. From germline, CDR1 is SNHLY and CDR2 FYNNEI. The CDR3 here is CASSGRGPNTGELFF. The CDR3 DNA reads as TGTGCCAGCAGCGGCAGGGGACCCAACACCGGGGAGCTGTTTTTT.

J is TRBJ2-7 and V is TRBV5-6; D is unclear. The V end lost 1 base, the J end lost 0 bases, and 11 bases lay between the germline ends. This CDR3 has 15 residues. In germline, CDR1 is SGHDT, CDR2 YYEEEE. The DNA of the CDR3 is TGTGCCAGCAGCTTGTATGTCACGATCTCCTACGAGCAGTACTTC. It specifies CASSLYVTISYEQYF.

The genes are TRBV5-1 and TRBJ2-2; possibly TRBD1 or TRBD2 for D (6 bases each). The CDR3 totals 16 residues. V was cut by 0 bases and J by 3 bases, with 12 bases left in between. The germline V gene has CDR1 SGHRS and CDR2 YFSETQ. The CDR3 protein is CASSLGPGADTGELFF. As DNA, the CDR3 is TGCGCCAGCAGCTTGGGCCCGGGGGCAGACACCGGGGAGCTGTTTTTT.

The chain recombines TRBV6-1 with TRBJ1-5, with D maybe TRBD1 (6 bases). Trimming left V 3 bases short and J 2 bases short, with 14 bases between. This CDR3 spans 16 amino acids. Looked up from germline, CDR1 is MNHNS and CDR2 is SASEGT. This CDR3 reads CASSDQGLMGNQPQHF. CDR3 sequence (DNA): TGTGCCAGCAGTGATCAGGGGCTTATGGGCAATCAGCCCCAGCATTTT.

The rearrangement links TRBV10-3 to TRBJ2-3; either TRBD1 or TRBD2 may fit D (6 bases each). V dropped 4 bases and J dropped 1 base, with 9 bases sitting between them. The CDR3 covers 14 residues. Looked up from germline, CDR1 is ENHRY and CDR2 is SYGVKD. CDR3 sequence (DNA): TGTGCCATCAGTGCCGGGGGCGGCACAGATACGCAGTATTTT. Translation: CAISAGGGTDTQYF.

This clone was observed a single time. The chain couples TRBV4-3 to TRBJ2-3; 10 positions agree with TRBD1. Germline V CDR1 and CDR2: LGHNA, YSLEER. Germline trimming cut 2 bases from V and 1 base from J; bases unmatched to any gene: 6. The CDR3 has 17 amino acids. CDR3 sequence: CASSQTAGTGGTDTQYF. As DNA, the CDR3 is TGCGCCAGCAGCCAAACCGCCGGGACAGGGGGCACAGATACGCAGTATTTT.

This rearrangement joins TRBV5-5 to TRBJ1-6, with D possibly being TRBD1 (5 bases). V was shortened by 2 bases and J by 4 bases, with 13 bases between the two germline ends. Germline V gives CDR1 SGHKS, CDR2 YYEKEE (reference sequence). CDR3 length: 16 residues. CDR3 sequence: CASSFTGMGYNSPLHF. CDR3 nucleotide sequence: TGTGCCAGCAGCTTTACAGGAATGGGATATAATTCACCCCTCCACTTT. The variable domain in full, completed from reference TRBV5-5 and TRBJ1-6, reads DAGVTQSPTHLIKTRGQQVTLRCSPISGHKSVSWYQQVLGQGPQFIFQYYEKEERGRGNFPDRFSARQFPNYSSELNVNALLLGDSALYLCASSFTGMGYNSPLHFGNGTRLTVT.